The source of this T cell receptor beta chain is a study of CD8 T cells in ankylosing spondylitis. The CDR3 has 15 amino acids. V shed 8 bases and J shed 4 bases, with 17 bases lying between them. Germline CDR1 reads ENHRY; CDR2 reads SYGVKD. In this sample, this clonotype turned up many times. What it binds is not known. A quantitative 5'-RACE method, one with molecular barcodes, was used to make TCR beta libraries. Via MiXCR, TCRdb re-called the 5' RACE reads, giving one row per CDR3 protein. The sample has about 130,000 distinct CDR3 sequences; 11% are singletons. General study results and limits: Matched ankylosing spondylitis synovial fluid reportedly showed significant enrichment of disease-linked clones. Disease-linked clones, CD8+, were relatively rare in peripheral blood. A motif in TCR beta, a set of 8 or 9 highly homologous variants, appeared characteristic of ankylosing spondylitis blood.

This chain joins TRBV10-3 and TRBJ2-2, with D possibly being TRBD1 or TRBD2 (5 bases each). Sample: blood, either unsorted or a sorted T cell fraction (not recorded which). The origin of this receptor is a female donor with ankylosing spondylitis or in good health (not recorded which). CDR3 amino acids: CAIRNPGTGTGELFF. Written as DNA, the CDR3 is TGTGCCATCCGAAATCCGGGGACGGGCACCGGGGAGCTGTTTTTT.